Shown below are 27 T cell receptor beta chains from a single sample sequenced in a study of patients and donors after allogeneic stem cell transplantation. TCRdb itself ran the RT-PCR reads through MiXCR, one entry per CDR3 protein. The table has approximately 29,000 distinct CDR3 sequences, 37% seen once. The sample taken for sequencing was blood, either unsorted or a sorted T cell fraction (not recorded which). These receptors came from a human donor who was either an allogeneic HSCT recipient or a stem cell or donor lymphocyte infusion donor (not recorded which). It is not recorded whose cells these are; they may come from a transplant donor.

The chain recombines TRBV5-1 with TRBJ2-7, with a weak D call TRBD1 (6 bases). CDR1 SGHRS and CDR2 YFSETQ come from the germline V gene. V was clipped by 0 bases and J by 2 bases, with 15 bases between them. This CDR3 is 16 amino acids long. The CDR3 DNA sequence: TGCGCCAGCAGCTTGGCCTCATACAGGGCCACCTACGAGCAGTACTTC. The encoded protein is CASSLASYRATYEQYF.

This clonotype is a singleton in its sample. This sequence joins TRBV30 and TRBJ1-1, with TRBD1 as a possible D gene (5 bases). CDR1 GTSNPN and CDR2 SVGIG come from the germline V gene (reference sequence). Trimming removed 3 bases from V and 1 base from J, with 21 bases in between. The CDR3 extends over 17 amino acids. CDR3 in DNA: TGTGCCTGGAGGTTGAGACAGAAAGTGAGCCGGAACACTGAAGCTTTCTTT. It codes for CAWRLRQKVSRNTEAFF.

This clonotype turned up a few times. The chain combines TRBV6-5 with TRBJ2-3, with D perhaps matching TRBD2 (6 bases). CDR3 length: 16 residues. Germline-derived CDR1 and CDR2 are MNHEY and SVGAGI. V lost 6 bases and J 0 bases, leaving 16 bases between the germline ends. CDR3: CASRTGLTPSTDTQYF. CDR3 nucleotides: TGTGCCAGCAGAACCGGACTAACCCCTAGCACAGATACGCAGTATTTT.

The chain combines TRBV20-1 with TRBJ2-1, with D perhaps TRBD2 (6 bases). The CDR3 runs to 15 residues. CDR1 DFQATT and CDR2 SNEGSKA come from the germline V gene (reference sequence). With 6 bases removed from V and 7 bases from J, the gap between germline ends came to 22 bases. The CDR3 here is CSASARETLGNEQFF. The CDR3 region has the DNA TGCAGTGCCAGTGCCCGGGAGACGTTAGGGAATGAGCAGTTCTTC.

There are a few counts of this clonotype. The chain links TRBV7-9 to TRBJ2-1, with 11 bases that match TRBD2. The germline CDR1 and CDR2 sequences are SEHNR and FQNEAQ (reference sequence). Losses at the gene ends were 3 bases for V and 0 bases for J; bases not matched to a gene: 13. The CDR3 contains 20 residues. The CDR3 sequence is CASSLGRGLAARHSYNEQFF. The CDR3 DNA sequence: TGTGCCAGCAGCTTGGGGCGGGGACTAGCGGCTAGACACTCCTACAATGAGCAGTTCTTC.

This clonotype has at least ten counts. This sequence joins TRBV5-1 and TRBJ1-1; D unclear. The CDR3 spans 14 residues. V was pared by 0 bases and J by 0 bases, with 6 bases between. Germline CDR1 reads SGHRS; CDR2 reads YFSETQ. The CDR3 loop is CASSLVGLNTEAFF. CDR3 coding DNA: TGCGCCAGCAGCTTGGTAGGATTGAACACTGAAGCTTTCTTT.

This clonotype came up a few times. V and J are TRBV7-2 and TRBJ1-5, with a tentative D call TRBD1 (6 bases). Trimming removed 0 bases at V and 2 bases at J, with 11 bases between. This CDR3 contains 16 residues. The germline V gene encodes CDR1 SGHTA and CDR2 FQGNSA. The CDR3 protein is CASSLAKGEGNQPQHF. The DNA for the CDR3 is TGTGCCAGCAGCTTAGCGAAGGGGGAAGGCAATCAGCCCCAGCATTTT.

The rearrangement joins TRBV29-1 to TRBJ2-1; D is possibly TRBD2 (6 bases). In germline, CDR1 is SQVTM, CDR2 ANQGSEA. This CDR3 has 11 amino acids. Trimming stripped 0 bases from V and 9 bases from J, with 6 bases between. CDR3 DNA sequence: TGCAGCGTTGAAGAGGGAGGTGAGCAGTTCTTC. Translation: CSVEEGGEQFF.

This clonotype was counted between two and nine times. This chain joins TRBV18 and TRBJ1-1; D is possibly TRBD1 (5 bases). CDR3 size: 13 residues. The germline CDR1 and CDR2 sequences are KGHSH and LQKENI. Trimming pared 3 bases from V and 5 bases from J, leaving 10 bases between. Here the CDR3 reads CASSPSGLTEAFF. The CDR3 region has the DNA TGTGCCAGCTCACCCTCAGGGTTGACTGAAGCTTTCTTT.

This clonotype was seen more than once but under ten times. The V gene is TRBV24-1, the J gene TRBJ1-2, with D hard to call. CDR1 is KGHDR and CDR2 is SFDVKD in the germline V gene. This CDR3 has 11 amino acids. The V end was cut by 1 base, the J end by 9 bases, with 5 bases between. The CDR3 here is CATSDLVSYTF. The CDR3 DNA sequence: TGTGCCACCAGTGATTTAGTAAGCTACACCTTC.

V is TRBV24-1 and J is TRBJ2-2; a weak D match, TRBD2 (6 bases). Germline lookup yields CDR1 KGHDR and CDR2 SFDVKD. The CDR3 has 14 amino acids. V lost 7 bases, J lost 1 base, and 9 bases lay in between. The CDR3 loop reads CATSLGGNTGELFF. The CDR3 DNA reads TGTGCCACCAGCCTGGGGGGGAACACCGGGGAGCTGTTTTTT.

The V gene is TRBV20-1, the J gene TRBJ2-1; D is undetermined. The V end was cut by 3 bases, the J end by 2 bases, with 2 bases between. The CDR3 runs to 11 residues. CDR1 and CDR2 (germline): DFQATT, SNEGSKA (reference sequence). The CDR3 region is CSASPYNEQFF. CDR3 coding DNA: TGCAGTGCTAGTCCCTACAATGAGCAGTTCTTC.

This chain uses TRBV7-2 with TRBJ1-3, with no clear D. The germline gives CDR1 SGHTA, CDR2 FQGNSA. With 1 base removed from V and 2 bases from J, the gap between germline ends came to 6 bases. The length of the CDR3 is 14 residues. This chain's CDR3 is CASSLDPAGNTIYF. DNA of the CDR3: TGTGCCAGCAGCTTAGATCCAGCTGGAAACACCATATATTTT.

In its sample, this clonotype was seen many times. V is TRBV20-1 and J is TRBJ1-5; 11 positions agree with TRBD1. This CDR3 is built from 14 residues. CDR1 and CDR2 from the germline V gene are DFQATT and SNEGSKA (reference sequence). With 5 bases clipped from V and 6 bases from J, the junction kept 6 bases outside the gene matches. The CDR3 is CSAWGQGERQPQHF. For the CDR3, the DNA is TGCAGTGCTTGGGGACAGGGGGAGCGTCAGCCCCAGCATTTT.

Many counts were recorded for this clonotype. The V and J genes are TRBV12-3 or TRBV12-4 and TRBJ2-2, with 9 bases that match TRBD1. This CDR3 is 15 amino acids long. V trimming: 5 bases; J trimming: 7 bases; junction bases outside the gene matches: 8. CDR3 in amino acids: CASSPGTGLGGELFF. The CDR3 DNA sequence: TGTGCCAGCAGTCCCGGGACAGGGTTGGGCGGGGAGCTGTTTTTT.

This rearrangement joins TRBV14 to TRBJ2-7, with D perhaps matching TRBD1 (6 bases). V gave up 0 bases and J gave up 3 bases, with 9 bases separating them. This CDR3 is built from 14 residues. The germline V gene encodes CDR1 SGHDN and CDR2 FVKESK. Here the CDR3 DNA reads TGTGCCAGCAGCCAAGAAACAGGGTACTACGAGCAGTACTTC. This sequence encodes CASSQETGYYEQYF.

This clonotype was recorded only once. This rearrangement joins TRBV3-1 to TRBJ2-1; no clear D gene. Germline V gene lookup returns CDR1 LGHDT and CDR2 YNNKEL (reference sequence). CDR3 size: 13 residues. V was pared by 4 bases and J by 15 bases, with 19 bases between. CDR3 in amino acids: CASSPFPDPRRFF. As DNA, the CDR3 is TGTGCCAGCAGCCCATTTCCGGACCCCAGAAGGTTCTTC.

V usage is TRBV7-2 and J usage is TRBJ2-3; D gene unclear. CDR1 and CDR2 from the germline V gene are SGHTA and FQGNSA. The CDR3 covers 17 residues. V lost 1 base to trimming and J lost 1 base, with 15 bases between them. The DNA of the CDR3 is TGTGCCAGCAGCTTAGATCGAGGCCTTCGTGGCACAGATACGCAGTATTTT. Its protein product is CASSLDRGLRGTDTQYF.

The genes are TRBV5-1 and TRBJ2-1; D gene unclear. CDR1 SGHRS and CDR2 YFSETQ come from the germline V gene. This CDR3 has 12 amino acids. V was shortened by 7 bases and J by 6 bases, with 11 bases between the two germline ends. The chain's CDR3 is CASVADPNEQFF. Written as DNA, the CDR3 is TGCGCCAGCGTGGCGGACCCCAATGAGCAGTTCTTC.

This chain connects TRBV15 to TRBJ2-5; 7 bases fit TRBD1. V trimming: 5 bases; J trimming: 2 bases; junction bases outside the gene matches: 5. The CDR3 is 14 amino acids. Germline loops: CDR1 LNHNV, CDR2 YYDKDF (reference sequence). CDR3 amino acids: CATSRRQGQETQYF. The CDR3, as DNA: TGTGCCACCAGCCGTCGACAGGGACAAGAGACCCAGTACTTC.

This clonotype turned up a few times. The chain's CDR3 is CSASRDYSSYEQYF. The CDR3 DNA reads as TGCAGTGCTTCCCGGGACTACTCCTCCTACGAGCAGTACTTC. The V call is TRBV20-1, the J call TRBJ2-7; 7 bases match TRBD2. With V trimmed by 5 bases and J by 0 bases, 7 bases remained unmatched. The length of the CDR3 is 14 residues. Germline CDR1 DFQATT, CDR2 SNEGSKA (reference sequence).

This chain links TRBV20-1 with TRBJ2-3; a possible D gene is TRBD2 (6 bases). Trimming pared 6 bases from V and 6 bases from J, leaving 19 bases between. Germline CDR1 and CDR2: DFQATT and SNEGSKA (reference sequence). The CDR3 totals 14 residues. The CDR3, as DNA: TGCAGTGCCGGGACTCACCGCGGGGCGGATACGCAGTATTTT. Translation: CSAGTHRGADTQYF.

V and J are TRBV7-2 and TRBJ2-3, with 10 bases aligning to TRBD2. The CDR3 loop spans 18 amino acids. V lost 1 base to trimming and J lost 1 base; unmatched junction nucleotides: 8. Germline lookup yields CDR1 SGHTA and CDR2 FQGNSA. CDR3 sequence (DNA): TGTGCCAGCAGCTTAGTCGGGGGAGGACTAGCGGGCACAGATACGCAGTATTTT. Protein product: CASSLVGGGLAGTDTQYF.

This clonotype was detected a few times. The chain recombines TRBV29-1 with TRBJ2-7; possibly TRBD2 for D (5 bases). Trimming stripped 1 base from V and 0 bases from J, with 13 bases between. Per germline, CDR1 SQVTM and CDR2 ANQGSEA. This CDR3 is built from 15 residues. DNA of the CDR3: TGCAGCGTTGAAGCAAGGACTGCGATCTCCTACGAGCAGTACTTC. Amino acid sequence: CSVEARTAISYEQYF.

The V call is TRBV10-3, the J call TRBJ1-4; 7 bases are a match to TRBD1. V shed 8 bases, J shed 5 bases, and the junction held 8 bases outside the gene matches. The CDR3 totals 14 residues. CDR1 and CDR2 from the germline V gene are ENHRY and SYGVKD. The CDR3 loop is CAIGSDRRNEKLFF. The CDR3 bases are TGTGCCATCGGGTCGGACAGGAGGAATGAAAAACTGTTTTTT.

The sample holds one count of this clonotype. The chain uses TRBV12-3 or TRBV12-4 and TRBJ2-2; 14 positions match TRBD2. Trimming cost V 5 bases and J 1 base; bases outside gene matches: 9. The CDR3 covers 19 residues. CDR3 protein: CASSPEGLAGARNTGELFF. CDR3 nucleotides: TGTGCCAGCAGTCCCGAGGGACTAGCGGGGGCCAGGAACACCGGGGAGCTGTTTTTT.

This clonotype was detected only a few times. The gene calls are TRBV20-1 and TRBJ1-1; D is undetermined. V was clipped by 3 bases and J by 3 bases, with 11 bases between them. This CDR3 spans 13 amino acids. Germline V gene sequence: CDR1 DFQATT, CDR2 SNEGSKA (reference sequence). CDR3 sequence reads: CSASSGRDTEAFF. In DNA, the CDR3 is TGCAGTGCTAGTAGTGGGAGGGACACTGAAGCTTTCTTT.